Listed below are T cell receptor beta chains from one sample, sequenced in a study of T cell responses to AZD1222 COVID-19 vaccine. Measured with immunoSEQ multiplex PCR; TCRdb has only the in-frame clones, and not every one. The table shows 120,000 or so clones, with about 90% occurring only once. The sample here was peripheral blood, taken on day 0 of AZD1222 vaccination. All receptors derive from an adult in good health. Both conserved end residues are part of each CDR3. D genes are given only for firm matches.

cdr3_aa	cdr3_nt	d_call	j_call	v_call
CASSWGRPLTGTIYF	TGTGCCAGCAGCTGGGGACGGCCTCTCACGGGCACCATATATTTT	NA	TRBJ1-3	TRBV7-9
CASSVSAGYEQFF	TGTGCCAGCAGCGTAAGTGCAGGATATGAGCAGTTCTTC	NA	TRBJ2-1	TRBV9
CASSIRPRTSSPRGETQYF	TGTGCCAGTAGTATAAGGCCACGGACTAGTTCACCCCGTGGAGAGACCCAGTACTTC	TRBD2	TRBJ2-5	TRBV19
CATSEPTGGPGTDTQYF	TGTGCCACCAGTGAACCAACAGGGGGCCCCGGCACAGATACGCAGTATTTT	TRBD1	TRBJ2-3	TRBV24-1
CASSLWGSIPLHF	TGCGCCAGCAGCTTGTGGGGAAGCATTCCCCTCCACTTT	NA	TRBJ1-6	TRBV5-1
CAISESPGYNEQFF	TGTGCCATCAGTGAGTCTCCGGGGTACAATGAGCAGTTCTTC	NA	TRBJ2-1	TRBV10-3
CASSRPGQGVNYGYTF	TGCGCCAGCAGCCGTCCGGGACAGGGCGTCAACTATGGCTACACCTTC	TRBD1	TRBJ1-2	TRBV4-1
CASRLEGAGGPCTGELFF	TGTGCAAGTCGCTTAGAAGGAGCGGGGGGGCCGTGCACCGGGGAGCTGTTTTTT	NA	TRBJ2-2	TRBV12-2
CASITGIGTEAFF	TGTGCCAGCATTACAGGGATTGGAACTGAAGCTTTCTTT	NA	TRBJ1-1	TRBV28
CSASGRQGQGDTQYF	TGCAGTGCTAGTGGTCGACAGGGTCAGGGAGATACGCAGTATTTT	TRBD1	TRBJ2-3	TRBV20-1
CASSGAARRELFF	TGTGCCAGCAGCGGGGCGGCTCGAAGGGAGCTGTTTTTT	NA	TRBJ2-2	TRBV7-2
CASRDSNQPQHF	TGTGCCAGCCGGGACAGCAATCAGCCCCAGCATTTT	NA	TRBJ1-5	TRBV6-6
CASSFRENHGYTF	TGTGCCAGCAGTTTTAGGGAAAATCATGGCTACACCTTC	NA	TRBJ1-2	TRBV28